The 24 T cell receptor beta chains below come from one sample, sequenced in a study of lymphopenia after photon versus proton radiotherapy. Profiling relied on immunoSEQ multiplex PCR, and the TCRdb table lists in-frame clones only, not all of them. This repertoire shows 25,000 to 30,000 clones, 81% found once; its top ten account for around 30%. The sequencing here drew on peripheral blood, taken from a patient treated with photon-based radiotherapy. The receptor source for this set is a man aged 45-65 years with gastric cancer.

The genes are TRBV19 and TRBJ2-5; 8 bases map to TRBD1. This CDR3 region has 14 residues. CDR1 and CDR2 (germline): LNHDA, SQIVND (reference sequence). V lost 6 bases and J lost 4; bases outside the gene matches: 7. CDR3 amino acids: CASSLVTGGETQYF. The CDR3 nucleotides read TGTGCCAGTAGCCTCGTAACAGGGGGAGAGACCCAGTACTTC. The whole variable domain, remainder taken from reference TRBV19 and TRBJ2-5, is DGGITQSPKYLFRKEGQNVTLSCEQNLNHDAMYWYRQDPGQGLRLIYYSQIVNDFQKGDIAEGYSVSREKKESFPLTVTSAQKNPTAFYLCASSLVTGGETQYFGPGTRLLVL.

Remarks on this clone: The same CDR3 also results from other DNA sequences found in this sample. The chain is built from TRBV7-6 and TRBJ2-3, with D perhaps matching TRBD1 or TRBD2 (5 bases each). This CDR3 is built from 15 residues. Per the germline V gene, CDR1 is SGHVS and CDR2 is FNYEAQ. The V gene lost 1 base and the J gene lost 1 base, with 9 bases spanning the gap. The CDR3 DNA follows: TGTGCCAGCAGCTTAGTTGGGGGAGGCACAGATACGCAGTATTTT. Residues: CASSLVGGGTDTQYF.

This CDR3 reads CASSIIGGREQFF. CDR3 sequence (DNA): TGTGCCAGTAGTATAATAGGGGGCCGTGAGCAGTTCTTC. V and J are TRBV19 and TRBJ2-1; 7 bases are a match to TRBD1. With 2 bases clipped from V and 9 bases from J, the junction kept 4 bases outside the gene matches. CDR1 and CDR2 (germline): LNHDA, SQIVND (reference sequence). The CDR3 is made up of 13 amino acids.

This rearrangement joins TRBV7-6 to TRBJ1-6; 7 bases fit TRBD1. Germline V CDR1 and CDR2: SGHVS, FNYEAQ. There are 14 residues in the CDR3. V trimming: 5 bases; J trimming: 8 bases; junction bases outside the gene matches: 6. The DNA of the CDR3 is TGTGCCAGCAGCGAGGGGACAGCGCATTCACCCCTCCACTTT. Translation gives CASSEGTAHSPLHF.

This chain uses TRBV28 with TRBJ1-1; D call uncertain. This CDR3 is 14 amino acids long. Trimming left V 6 bases short and J 6 bases short, with 17 bases between. Germline assignment: CDR1 MDHEN and CDR2 SYDVKM. The CDR3 loop is CASREALAYAEAFF. As DNA, the CDR3 is TGTGCCAGCAGGGAGGCCCTCGCTTACGCTGAAGCTTTCTTT.

A remark on this clone: Other DNA sequences of this sample code for an identical CDR3. The rearrangement joins TRBV19 to TRBJ1-5; 9 nucleotides match TRBD1. Germline V CDR1 and CDR2: LNHDA, SQIVND (reference sequence). After removal of 5 bases from V and 7 bases from J, the junction contained 6 bases not matched to a gene. The CDR3 is 14 residues long. The CDR3 protein is CASSPGQGPQPQHF. In nucleotides, the CDR3 is TGTGCCAGTAGTCCCGGACAGGGGCCCCAGCCCCAGCATTTT.

The chain employs TRBV21-1 and TRBJ1-1. TRBV21-1 is a pseudogene locus. The CDR3 is made up of 12 amino acids. The CDR3 is CASSTRNTEAFF. The CDR3 DNA sequence: TGTGCCAGCAGCACCCGGAACACTGAAGCTTTCTTT.

The chain is built from TRBV19 and TRBJ1-1, with D unresolved. Germline assignment: CDR1 LNHDA and CDR2 SQIVND (reference sequence). Between the trimmed V and J ends, which lost 3 bases and 1 base, there was a span of 12 bases. The CDR3 covers 15 residues. The CDR3 DNA follows: TGTGCCAGTAGTATTCCCGTCAGACAGAACACTGAAGCTTTCTTT. This gives the protein CASSIPVRQNTEAFF. The full variable domain, in which reference TRBV19 and TRBJ1-1 provide the parts outside the CDR3, is DGGITQSPKYLFRKEGQNVTLSCEQNLNHDAMYWYRQDPGQGLRLIYYSQIVNDFQKGDIAEGYSVSREKKESFPLTVTSAQKNPTAFYLCASSIPVRQNTEAFFGQGTRLTVV.

The V gene is TRBV5-5, the J gene TRBJ2-2; a weak D match, TRBD1 (6 bases). The CDR3 consists of 15 residues. The V gene's germline CDR1 is SGHKS and CDR2 YYEKEE (reference sequence). V lost 0 bases to trimming and J lost 5 bases, with 11 bases between them. CDR3 residues: CASSLVAGTTGELFF. Written as DNA, the CDR3 is TGTGCCAGCAGCTTGGTCGCAGGGACAACCGGGGAGCTGTTTTTT.

The chain employs TRBV6-1 and TRBJ2-7, with unresolved D. This CDR3 spans 14 amino acids. Trimming removed 0 bases from V and 2 bases from J, with 8 bases in between. Germline V gives CDR1 MNHNS, CDR2 SASEGT. CDR3 region: CASSEAGEAYEQYV. Here the CDR3 DNA reads TGTGCCAGCAGTGAAGCGGGTGAAGCCTACGAGCAGTACGTC.

The chain carries TRBV7-6 and TRBJ1-3; D might be TRBD1 (6 bases). The germline V gene encodes CDR1 SGHVS and CDR2 FNYEAQ. Between the trimmed V and J ends, which lost 2 bases and 4 bases, there was a span of 15 bases. The CDR3 runs to 16 residues. The CDR3 DNA reads as TGTGCCAGCAGCTTATATGGGGGGCAAACGGGAAACACCATATATTTT. It specifies CASSLYGGQTGNTIYF.

The V call is TRBV2, the J call TRBJ1-1; maybe TRBD1 (5 bases). This CDR3 has 13 amino acids. Germline V gene data show CDR1 as SNHLY and CDR2 as FYNNEI. The V and J ends lost 4 bases and 3 bases respectively, with 9 bases between them. CDR3 DNA sequence: TGTGCCAGCAGTGTTCGACAGTACACTGAAGCTTTCTTT. Residues: CASSVRQYTEAFF. Using reference TRBV2 and TRBJ1-1 for the parts outside the CDR3, the full variable domain is EPEVTQTPSHQVTQMGQEVILRCVPISNHLYFYWYRQILGQKVEFLVSFYNNEISEKSEIFDDQFSVERPDGSNFTLKIRSTKLEDSAMYFCASSVRQYTEAFFGQGTRLTVV.

V and J are TRBV28 and TRBJ1-2; 11 nucleotides line up with TRBD1. The CDR3 runs 13 residues. Germline lookup yields CDR1 MDHEN and CDR2 SYDVKM. J gave up 7 bases and V 6 bases, and 4 bases lay outside the gene matches. The CDR3 nucleotides are TGTGCCAGCAGCGGACAGGGGGCGCTTGGCTACACCTTC. It specifies CASSGQGALGYTF.

As to this clone: The sample holds other DNA sequences that translate to the same CDR3. The rearrangement links TRBV6-6 to TRBJ2-3; 11 bases line up with TRBD1. Germline V gene lookup returns CDR1 MNHNY and CDR2 SVGAGI (reference sequence). This CDR3 has 15 amino acids. J was trimmed by 3 bases and V by 6 bases; bases with no gene match: 5. This chain's CDR3 is CASRTRDRGTDTQYF. The CDR3 DNA reads as TGTGCCAGCAGGACCCGGGACAGGGGGACAGATACGCAGTATTTT.

This clone occurred once. This chain joins TRBV13 and TRBJ1-2; 7 positions agree with TRBD1. V trimming: 0 bases; J trimming: 0 bases; junction bases outside the gene matches: 1. Germline lookup yields CDR1 PRHDT and CDR2 FYEKMQ (reference sequence). CDR3 size: 15 residues. The CDR3 sequence is CASSLGQGTNYGYTF. CDR3 DNA: TGTGCCAGCAGCTTAGGACAGGGGACTAACTATGGCTACACCTTC.

This clone was found once. The rearrangement joins TRBV6-6 to TRBJ2-7; TRBD1 matches 7 bases. V lost 5 bases to trimming and J lost 6 bases; unmatched junction nucleotides: 7. Germline V lookup: CDR1 MNHNY, CDR2 SVGAGI (reference sequence). This CDR3 region has 13 residues. The CDR3 region is CASSQDRALEQYV. The CDR3 coding sequence is TGTGCCAGCAGTCAAGACAGGGCCCTCGAGCAGTACGTC.

The genes are TRBV18 and TRBJ2-3; the D gene is possibly TRBD1 (5 bases). V lost 3 bases and J lost 5, with 18 bases in between. Germline V gives CDR1 KGHSH, CDR2 LQKENI. CDR3 length: 16 amino acids. The CDR3 reads CASSPRQGNTGDTQYF. CDR3 nucleotides: TGTGCCAGCTCACCGCGTCAGGGCAACACAGGAGATACGCAGTATTTT.

The rearrangement links TRBV19 to TRBJ2-1; 10 positions match TRBD1. CDR3 length: 16 amino acids. Germline trimming cut 4 bases from V and 6 bases from J; bases unmatched to any gene: 9. The germline V gene has CDR1 LNHDA and CDR2 SQIVND (reference sequence). The CDR3 DNA is TGTGCCAGTAGTAGGGGACCCGGGACAGGGGCCAATGAGCAGTTCTTC. This codes for CASSRGPGTGANEQFF.

The V call is TRBV13, the J call TRBJ1-5; D is undetermined. The CDR3 consists of 13 residues. V was trimmed by 2 bases and J by 6 bases, leaving 8 bases between them. Per germline, CDR1 PRHDT and CDR2 FYEKMQ (reference sequence). CDR3 in amino acids: CASSLSGVQPQHF. The CDR3 region has the DNA TGTGCCAGCAGCTTAAGCGGGGTTCAGCCCCAGCATTTT.

The rearrangement uses TRBV7-9 and TRBJ2-3, with TRBD2 matching over 7 bases. There are 15 residues in the CDR3. With V trimmed by 4 bases and J by 3 bases, 7 bases remained unmatched. The germline V gene has CDR1 SEHNR and CDR2 FQNEAQ (reference sequence). DNA for the CDR3: TGTGCCAGCAGCTCCCTAGCGGCCACAACAGATACGCAGTATTTT. It specifies CASSSLAATTDTQYF.

This chain joins TRBV10-3 and TRBJ1-3, with D uncertain. The CDR3 is 13 amino acids. Trimming took 11 bases from V and 4 from J, leaving 15 bases between them. Per germline, CDR1 ENHRY and CDR2 SYGVKD. The DNA for the CDR3 is TGTGCCGCTCTTTTTCCTTCGGGAAACACCATATATTTT. It yields the protein CAALFPSGNTIYF.

The rearrangement links TRBV4-1 to TRBJ2-5, with 7 bases matching TRBD2. Germline loops: CDR1 MGHRA, CDR2 YSYEKL. CDR3 length: 17 residues. V dropped 0 bases and J dropped 2; count of bases not matched to a gene: 9. The CDR3 loop reads CASSQEKQAGRQETQYF. The CDR3 bases are TGCGCCAGCAGCCAAGAGAAGCAAGCGGGGAGGCAAGAGACCCAGTACTTC.

V gene TRBV27 combines with J gene TRBJ2-3; D is perhaps TRBD1 (5 bases). Trimming left V 5 bases short and J 3 bases short, with 21 bases between. CDR1 MNHEY and CDR2 SMNVEV come from the germline V gene (reference sequence). The CDR3 runs to 17 residues. In DNA form, the CDR3 reads TGTGCCAGCAGTCTCGCGCCCAGGGTGGAAGGGACAGATACGCAGTATTTT. Protein sequence: CASSLAPRVEGTDTQYF.

V usage is TRBV15 and J usage is TRBJ2-3; D ambiguous. Trimming shortened V by 4 bases and J by 6 bases, and 17 bases separated the two germline ends. Germline V gene sequence: CDR1 LNHNV, CDR2 YYDKDF (reference sequence). The CDR3 runs 15 residues. This chain's CDR3 is CATSTYLDPSDTQYF. The DNA for the CDR3 is TGTGCCACCAGCACCTACCTAGACCCTTCGGATACGCAGTATTTT.